Below are 24 T cell receptor beta chains sequenced from a single sample in a study of chemoradiotherapy in HPV16-positive cancers. TCRdb keeps only in-frame clones here, not all; method: immunoSEQ multiplex PCR. The sample lists about 17,000 clones; roughly 90% were seen once. The source material was blood, sampled from a patient who underwent chemoradiotherapy. The receptors were sampled from a human donor with HPV-associated anogenital cancer.

This chain uses TRBV30 with TRBJ1-1; D is unresolved. The germline V gene has CDR1 GTSNPN and CDR2 SVGIG (reference sequence). There are 11 residues in the CDR3. Trimming stripped 0 bases from V and 7 bases from J, with 6 bases between. CDR3 sequence (DNA): TGTGCCTGGAGTGTAAGGGTTGAAGCTTTCTTT. Its protein is CAWSVRVEAFF.

The genes are TRBV10-2 and TRBJ1-1; unclear D gene. Germline CDR1 and CDR2: WSHSY and SAAADI. The CDR3 loop spans 13 amino acids. The V end was cut by 2 bases, the J end by 1 base, with 5 bases between. CDR3 sequence (DNA): TGCGCCAGCAGTGAGAGTGGGAACACTGAAGCTTTCTTT. As protein: CASSESGNTEAFF.

The V and J genes are TRBV12-5 and TRBJ1-1; perhaps TRBD1 as D (6 bases). V was trimmed by 7 bases and J by 1 base, leaving 22 bases between them. CDR3 size: 17 residues. CDR1 LGHNT and CDR2 FRNRAP come from the germline V gene. DNA for the CDR3: TGTGCTAGTGAAGAAGTCAGGGGAGTAGTTCGGAACACTGAAGCTTTCTTT. It is translated as CASEEVRGVVRNTEAFF.

V usage is TRBV14 and J usage is TRBJ1-2; possible D gene TRBD1, 5 bases. Germline CDR1 reads SGHDN; CDR2 reads FVKESK. Trimming took 2 bases from V and 8 from J, leaving 15 bases between them. CDR3 length: 14 amino acids. CDR3 nucleotide sequence: TGTGCCAGCAGCCAAATGTCAGGGATCGACGGCTACACCTTC. This translates into CASSQMSGIDGYTF.

The V gene is TRBV5-1, the J gene TRBJ2-1; D unresolved. V was pared by 1 base and J by 10 bases, with 9 bases between. This CDR3 is built from 12 residues. Per the germline V gene, CDR1 is SGHRS and CDR2 is YFSETQ. CDR3 bases: TGCGCCAGCAGCTTGAGGGTTGAGGAGCAGTTCTTC. Translation: CASSLRVEEQFF.

The V and J genes are TRBV5-4 and TRBJ2-2; 8 bases map to TRBD1. Losses at the gene ends were 0 bases for V and 6 bases for J; bases not matched to a gene: 4. The V gene's germline CDR1 is SGHNT and CDR2 YYREEE (reference sequence). The CDR3 has 15 amino acids. CDR3 sequence reads: CASSLAQGVAGELFF. Written as DNA, the CDR3 is TGTGCCAGCAGCTTGGCACAGGGGGTAGCCGGGGAGCTGTTTTTT.

The gene calls are TRBV5-1 and TRBJ2-2, with 10 positions matching TRBD2. CDR3 size: 15 residues. Looked up from germline, CDR1 is SGHRS and CDR2 is YFSETQ. The V and J ends lost 3 bases and 3 bases, in that order; junction bases with no gene match: 2. The CDR3: CASSWTSGHTGELFF. CDR3 sequence (DNA): TGCGCCAGCAGCTGGACTAGCGGCCACACCGGGGAGCTGTTTTTT.

The table lists this clone with a count of one. The CDR3 DNA sequence: TGCGCCAGCCAAGCGAACACCGGGGAGCTGTTTTTT. This translates into CASQANTGELFF. V gene TRBV10-1 combines with J gene TRBJ2-2; D remains unclear. CDR1 WNHNN and CDR2 SYGVQD come from the germline V gene (reference sequence). This CDR3 spans 12 amino acids. V was trimmed by 8 bases and J by 0 bases, leaving 4 bases between them.

V usage is TRBV9 and J usage is TRBJ1-1; D is possibly TRBD1 (6 bases). This CDR3 contains 15 residues. Germline V gene data show CDR1 as SGDLS and CDR2 as YYNGEE. Trimming took 0 bases from V and 3 from J, leaving 12 bases between them. CDR3: CASSVVGGPDTEAFF. The CDR3 nucleotides are TGTGCCAGCAGCGTAGTTGGGGGGCCGGACACTGAAGCTTTCTTT.

The J gene is TRBJ2-1, the V gene TRBV5-6; D may be TRBD1 or TRBD2 (5 bases each). Trimming cost V 4 bases and J 2 bases, with 10 bases left between them. The CDR3 spans 14 residues. Germline CDR1 reads SGHDT; CDR2 reads YYEEEE. The CDR3 region has the DNA TGTGCCAGCAGCCGGGACCCACCCTACAATGAGCAGTTCTTC. Residues: CASSRDPPYNEQFF.

This chain uses TRBV6-5 with TRBJ1-6; unclear D gene. Deletions cut 6 bases from V and 14 bases from J, with 17 bases between. CDR1 is MNHEY, CDR2 SVGAGI, per germline. CDR3 length: 13 residues. The CDR3 DNA is TGTGCCAGCAGCCAGGACGGGGTGTTGTCCCTCCACTTT. This sequence encodes CASSQDGVLSLHF.

V gene TRBV27 combines with J gene TRBJ1-1; D unresolved. Trimming shortened V by 5 bases and J by 2 bases, and 9 bases separated the two germline ends. This CDR3 is 13 amino acids long. CDR1 MNHEY and CDR2 SMNVEV come from the germline V gene (reference sequence). CDR3 loop: CASSIQKNTEAFF. The CDR3 nucleotides read TGTGCCAGCAGTATACAGAAAAACACTGAAGCTTTCTTT.

This clone has only a few counts. This chain joins TRBV9 and TRBJ2-7; D might be TRBD1 (5 bases). V shed 3 bases and J shed 4 bases, with 14 bases lying between them. Looked up from germline, CDR1 is SGDLS and CDR2 is YYNGEE. The CDR3 covers 14 residues. DNA of the CDR3: TGTGCCAGCAGCGCTGGGGCGGACATGTACGAGCAGTACGTC. Its translation is CASSAGADMYEQYV.

The CDR3 sequence is CASSPEQGDYEQYF. As DNA, the CDR3 is TGTGCCAGCAGCCCCGAGCAGGGTGATTACGAGCAGTACTTC. The chain joins TRBV7-9 to TRBJ2-7; possibly TRBD1 for D (5 bases). The germline V gene has CDR1 SEHNR and CDR2 FQNEAQ (reference sequence). Trimming removed 5 bases from V and 4 bases from J, with 15 bases in between. The CDR3 contains 14 residues.

The chain combines TRBV11-2 with TRBJ1-2; no definite D call. The CDR3 consists of 13 residues. Germline V CDR1 and CDR2: SGHAT, FQNNGV. Trimming removed 5 bases from V and 4 bases from J, with 11 bases in between. Here the CDR3 reads CASSGPGTYGYTF. CDR3 bases: TGTGCCAGCAGCGGTCCAGGTACCTATGGCTACACCTTC.

The chain links TRBV15 to TRBJ2-3; a weak D match, TRBD2 (6 bases). Looked up from germline, CDR1 is LNHNV and CDR2 is YYDKDF (reference sequence). The CDR3 extends over 15 amino acids. V lost 0 bases, J lost 1 base, and 8 bases lay in between. DNA of the CDR3: TGTGCCACCAGCAGAGATGGCGGGGGCACAGATACGCAGTATTTT. This sequence encodes CATSRDGGGTDTQYF.

This chain joins TRBV12-5 and TRBJ1-1, with D possibly matching TRBD1 (6 bases). From germline, CDR1 is LGHNT and CDR2 FRNRAP. The CDR3 extends over 13 amino acids. Trimming left V 4 bases short and J 4 bases short, with 10 bases between. CDR3 region: CASGYKGGTEAFF. The CDR3 DNA is TGTGCTAGTGGTTACAAAGGGGGCACTGAAGCTTTCTTT.

The J gene is TRBJ1-2, the V gene TRBV19, with a possible D match to TRBD1 (5 bases). CDR1 and CDR2 (germline): LNHDA, SQIVND (reference sequence). Trimming pared 7 bases from V and 4 bases from J, leaving 22 bases between. This CDR3 spans 16 amino acids. CDR3 sequence (DNA): TGTGCCAGTACCCCTTCGGGGCAGGGTGTGATCTATGGCTACACCTTC. Its translation: CASTPSGQGVIYGYTF.

This clone was recorded once. The chain uses TRBV12-5 and TRBJ2-7; D is ambiguous. The CDR3 extends over 12 amino acids. With 1 base removed from V and 5 bases from J, the gap between germline ends came to 6 bases. Germline CDR1 LGHNT, CDR2 FRNRAP. CDR3 nucleotide sequence: TGTGCTAGTGGTTTGGACTACAACGAGCAGTACGTC. Translating it yields CASGLDYNEQYV.

This chain connects TRBV18 to TRBJ1-3; D perhaps matches TRBD1 (5 bases). The ends were cut back, 3 bases at V and 8 bases at J, with 17 bases in the middle. The CDR3 is 15 amino acids. Per the germline V gene, CDR1 is KGHSH and CDR2 is LQKENI. In DNA form, the CDR3 reads TGTGCCAGCTCACCCTTGGGGGAGAGCCTTCACACCATATATTTT. Amino acids: CASSPLGESLHTIYF.

The V and J genes are TRBV5-1 and TRBJ2-5, with D tentatively TRBD1 (5 bases). V lost 3 bases, J lost 2 bases, and 8 bases lay in between. Germline V lookup: CDR1 SGHRS, CDR2 YFSETQ. This CDR3 spans 13 amino acids. CDR3 residues: CASSSGAQETQYF. The CDR3, as DNA: TGCGCCAGCAGCTCTGGGGCGCAAGAGACCCAGTACTTC.

The V call is TRBV7-9, the J call TRBJ1-1; D gene uncertain. Germline loops: CDR1 SEHNR, CDR2 FQNEAQ (reference sequence). Deletions cut 2 bases from V and 0 bases from J, with 10 bases between. CDR3 length: 15 amino acids. CDR3 DNA: TGTGCCAGCAGCTTAATGGCGAGCATGAACACTGAAGCTTTCTTT. Its protein is CASSLMASMNTEAFF.

The chain carries TRBV5-1 and TRBJ2-5; 7 nucleotides match TRBD2. Germline lookup yields CDR1 SGHRS and CDR2 YFSETQ. CDR3 length: 13 residues. Trimming cost V 7 bases and J 3 bases; bases outside gene matches: 6. The CDR3 bases are TGCGCCAGCGAAGGTGCGGGGGAAGAGACCCAGTACTTC. This gives the protein CASEGAGEETQYF.

The chain employs TRBV19 and TRBJ1-6; D not resolved. Deletions cut 4 bases from V and 3 bases from J, with 10 bases between. Germline assignment: CDR1 LNHDA and CDR2 SQIVND (reference sequence). The CDR3 runs 15 residues. CDR3 sequence: CASSTSSNYNSPLHF. The CDR3 bases are TGTGCCAGTAGTACTAGCTCCAACTATAATTCACCCCTCCACTTT.